A selection of T cell receptor beta chains follows, all from one sample in a study of T cell changes during pregnancy in multiple sclerosis. Data came from immunoSEQ multiplex PCR; TCRdb stores just in-frame clones and leaves some out. The sample consists of 50,000 to 65,000 clones, approximately 93% of them appearing once. The specimen was CD8+ T cells from peripheral blood mononuclear cells, collected in the second trimester of pregnancy. These TCRs come from a female donor with multiple sclerosis, enrolled in a pregnancy study. The CDR3 runs from the conserved cysteine through the conserved F or W. Each record gives: V gene, J gene, clone size, D gene, CDR3 DNA, CDR3 protein. A D gene is named only where the DNA matches it firmly. Only part of the rows carry a size: once, few, many, or a class if the clone is expanded.

V: TRBV4-3; J: TRBJ2-7; size: -; D: -; DNA: TGCGCCAGCAGCCAAGATTCCGACTACCGCGAGCAGTACTTC; CDR3: CASSQDSDYREQYF
V: TRBV5-5; J: TRBJ2-7; size: -; D: TRBD2; DNA: TGTGCAGCTCACGCCCCGGGAGGGCTTGAGCAGTACTTC; CDR3: CAAHAPGGLEQYF
V: TRBV11-2; J: TRBJ2-1; size: -; D: TRBD2; DNA: TGTGCCAGCAGCTTTGGTCTAGCGGGATCGTGGAATGAGCAGTTCTTC; CDR3: CASSFGLAGSWNEQFF
V: TRBV5-8; J: TRBJ1-4; size: -; D: TRBD1; DNA: TGTGCCAGCAGCACCGGGACAGGGGGCCCTGAAAAACTGTTTTTT; CDR3: CASSTGTGGPEKLFF
V: TRBV25-1; J: TRBJ1-5; size: few; D: -; DNA: TGTGCCAGCAGCCCCGAGACTCCCGAGGAGGATCAGCCCCAGCATTTT; CDR3: CASSPETPEEDQPQHF
V: TRBV19; J: TRBJ1-5; size: -; D: TRBD1; DNA: TGTGCCAGTAGAAATGACCCCGGGACAGGATCTAGCAATCAGCCCCAGCATTTT; CDR3: CASRNDPGTGSSNQPQHF
V: TRBV4-2; J: TRBJ2-1; size: -; D: TRBD2; DNA: TGTGCCAGCAGCCAAGGGACTAGCGGCTACAATGAGCAGTTCTTC; CDR3: CASSQGTSGYNEQFF
V: TRBV13; J: TRBJ1-2; size: -; D: -; DNA: TGTGCCAGCAGCTCCGTGGGACACCCCCAGGATGGCTACACCTTC; CDR3: CASSSVGHPQDGYTF
V: TRBV4-1; J: TRBJ2-7; size: -; D: TRBD2; DNA: TGCGCCAGCAGCCAAGAAGGACTAGCGGGAGTATCCTACGAGCAGTACTTC; CDR3: CASSQEGLAGVSYEQYF
V: TRBV19; J: TRBJ2-7; size: -; D: TRBD1; DNA: TGTGCCAGTAGTATCGGACAGGGGTCCTACGAGCAGTACTTC; CDR3: CASSIGQGSYEQYF
V: TRBV4-3; J: TRBJ2-6; size: -; D: -; DNA: TGCGCCAGCAGCCAAGATCTGACAGCAGGCGCCAACGTCCTGACTTTC; CDR3: CASSQDLTAGANVLTF
V: TRBV25-1; J: TRBJ2-2; size: -; D: -; DNA: TGTGCTACCGAGGGAGATCCTAACACCGGGGAGCTGCTTTTT; CDR3: CATEGDPNTGELLF
V: TRBV5-1; J: TRBJ2-1; size: -; D: TRBD2; DNA: TGCGCCAGTGGTCCCGGGACTAGCATCCATGAGCAGTTCTTC; CDR3: CASGPGTSIHEQFF
V: TRBV5-6; J: TRBJ1-5; size: -; D: -; DNA: TGTGCCAGCAGCTCCTGGACAGATTATAGCAATCAGCCCCAGCATTTT; CDR3: CASSSWTDYSNQPQHF
V: TRBV7-3; J: TRBJ2-2; size: -; D: TRBD1; DNA: TGTGCCAGCAGCTTAGTTAGGCAGGGGGCGATCGGGGAGCTGTTTTTT; CDR3: CASSLVRQGAIGELFF
V: TRBV19; J: TRBJ1-2; size: few; D: TRBD1; DNA: TGTGCCAGTAGAGACAGGGATTCCTCCCCCGGACCTAACTATGGCTACACCTTC; CDR3: CASRDRDSSPGPNYGYTF
V: TRBV9; J: TRBJ2-1; size: -; D: TRBD2; DNA: TGTGCCAGCAGGTCGGGGGGAGACAATGAGCAGTTCTTC; CDR3: CASRSGGDNEQFF
V: TRBV27; J: TRBJ1-5; size: -; D: -; DNA: TGTGCCAGCAGTTTAGGGGCGGGACAGCCCCAGCATTTT; CDR3: CASSLGAGQPQHF
V: TRBV19; J: TRBJ2-3; size: -; D: -; DNA: TGTGCCAGTAGTATCGACGGGGGAGTTCCGGATACGCAGTATTTT; CDR3: CASSIDGGVPDTQYF
V: TRBV30; J: TRBJ2-3; size: -; D: TRBD2; DNA: TGTGCCTGGAACTCGGCGGGAGCGACAGATACGCAGTATTTT; CDR3: CAWNSAGATDTQYF
V: TRBV19; J: TRBJ2-1; size: -; D: -; DNA: TGTGCCAGTAGCTCTGACTTGCGGCCCTACAATGAGCAGTTCTTC; CDR3: CASSSDLRPYNEQFF
V: TRBV4-2; J: TRBJ2-1; size: -; D: -; DNA: TGTGCCAGCAGCCAAGAGGCGGACTCCTACAATGAGCAGTTCTTC; CDR3: CASSQEADSYNEQFF
V: TRBV2; J: TRBJ2-7; size: -; D: TRBD2; DNA: TGTGCCAGCAGTGAACTCGGGATAGCGGGATCCTACGAGCAGTACTTC; CDR3: CASSELGIAGSYEQYF
V: TRBV5-6; J: TRBJ2-3; size: few; D: -; DNA: TGTGCCAGCAGCTTGGCCCCCGGCACAGATACGCAGTATTTT; CDR3: CASSLAPGTDTQYF
V: TRBV11-3; J: TRBJ2-7; size: once; D: TRBD2; DNA: TGTGCCAGCAGTTGGGGACTAGCGTTTACCTACGAGCAGTACTTC; CDR3: CASSWGLAFTYEQYF
V: TRBV30; J: TRBJ1-1; size: few; D: -; DNA: TGTGCCTGGAGAGAAAGGGGAACTGAAGCTTTCTTT; CDR3: CAWRERGTEAFF
V: TRBV7-9; J: TRBJ1-2; size: -; D: -; DNA: TGTGCCAGCAGCTTAGGGGGACTGCTTTATGGCTACACCTTC; CDR3: CASSLGGLLYGYTF
V: TRBV9; J: TRBJ2-7; size: -; D: TRBD1; DNA: TGTGCCAGCAGCGCACCATTGACAGGGGGCGACTCCTACGAGCAGTACTTC; CDR3: CASSAPLTGGDSYEQYF
V: TRBV4-3; J: TRBJ2-1; size: -; D: -; DNA: TGCGCCAGCAGCCAAACAGTAGCGAGAGCGACCTACAATGAGCAGTTCTTC; CDR3: CASSQTVARATYNEQFF
V: TRBV10-2; J: TRBJ2-2; size: -; D: -; DNA: TGCGCCAGCAGTGAGCTCAGCGTCACCGGGGAGCTGTTTTTT; CDR3: CASSELSVTGELFF
V: TRBV6-4; J: TRBJ1-2; size: -; D: TRBD1; DNA: TGTGCCCACGTTAGGACAGGGCTCTATGGCTACACCTTC; CDR3: CAHVRTGLYGYTF
V: TRBV5-4; J: TRBJ2-2; size: -; D: -; DNA: TGTGCCAGCAGCTTGGCCCCGGGATTAGGCGGGGAGCTGTTTTTT; CDR3: CASSLAPGLGGELFF
V: TRBV7-9; J: TRBJ1-2; size: -; D: TRBD1; DNA: TGTGCCAGCAGCTTAAACAGGGGGAATGGCTACACCTTC; CDR3: CASSLNRGNGYTF
V: TRBV7-9; J: TRBJ2-1; size: -; D: TRBD1; DNA: TGTGCCAGCAGCTTAACTGTTACAGGGGGCTTTCACAATGAGCAGTTCTTC; CDR3: CASSLTVTGGFHNEQFF
V: TRBV28; J: TRBJ2-1; size: -; D: -; DNA: TGTGCCAGCAGTTTAGGGACAAGCTCCTACAATGAGCAGTTCTTC; CDR3: CASSLGTSSYNEQFF
V: TRBV27; J: TRBJ1-5; size: -; D: -; DNA: TGTGCCAGCAGTCTCGGACAGAGCAATCAGCCCCAGCATTTT; CDR3: CASSLGQSNQPQHF
V: TRBV27; J: TRBJ1-1; size: -; D: -; DNA: TGTGCCAGCAGTTTTCAGGGGTACAGCTCTGAAGCTTTCTTT; CDR3: CASSFQGYSSEAFF
V: TRBV5-1; J: TRBJ1-2; size: -; D: TRBD1; DNA: TGCGCCAGCAGCTTTGAGGGGGCGGTCGATGGCTACACCTTC; CDR3: CASSFEGAVDGYTF
V: TRBV11-2; J: TRBJ2-1; size: -; D: -; DNA: TGTGCCAGCAGCTCTTTAGTTGAGCAGTTCTTC; CDR3: CASSSLVEQFF
V: TRBV30; J: TRBJ2-5; size: -; D: -; DNA: TGTGCCTGGAGTGTACTTGGGATTGCGGGAGAGACCCAGTACTTC; CDR3: CAWSVLGIAGETQYF
V: TRBV19; J: TRBJ2-2; size: -; D: TRBD1; DNA: TGTGCCAGTAGTTGGACAGGGGCCACCGGGGAGCTGTTTTTT; CDR3: CASSWTGATGELFF
V: TRBV14; J: TRBJ2-6; size: -; D: -; DNA: TGTGCCAGCAGCCAAGACAAGACAGCCTCCTCTGGGGCCAACGTCCTGACTTTC; CDR3: CASSQDKTASSGANVLTF
V: TRBV19; J: TRBJ1-1; size: -; D: TRBD1; DNA: TGTGCCAGTACTCCAGGGGGGCTAAACACTGAAGCTTTCTTT; CDR3: CASTPGGLNTEAFF
V: TRBV6-5; J: TRBJ1-4; size: -; D: TRBD1; DNA: TGTGCCAGCAGTTTTAGGGACAGGGCCCCGAATGAAAAACTGTTTTTT; CDR3: CASSFRDRAPNEKLFF
V: TRBV21-1; J: TRBJ2-4; size: -; D: -; DNA: TGTGCCAGCAGCAAAGTTTTTAGAGCGGGAGGGCCCAGGGACAAAAACATTCAGTACTTC; CDR3: CASSKVFRAGGPRDKNIQYF
V: TRBV7-9; J: TRBJ2-5; size: -; D: -; DNA: TGTGCCAGCAGCGGGGATGCGGGCACCCAGTACTTC; CDR3: CASSGDAGTQYF
V: TRBV27; J: TRBJ2-1; size: -; D: -; DNA: TGTGCCAGCAGTTCGGTGGGAGAGGCCTACAATGAGCAGTTCTTC; CDR3: CASSSVGEAYNEQFF
V: TRBV6-4; J: TRBJ2-3; size: -; D: TRBD1; DNA: TGTGCCAGCAGTGTGATAGCTCCCGGGACAGGGGGCCGGAGCACAGATACGCAGTATTTT; CDR3: CASSVIAPGTGGRSTDTQYF
V: TRBV27; J: TRBJ1-5; size: -; D: -; DNA: TGTGCCAGCAGTCCCACAGGATCCCTCTATCAGCCCCAGCATTTT; CDR3: CASSPTGSLYQPQHF
V: TRBV4-1; J: TRBJ2-7; size: -; D: -; DNA: TGCGCCAGCAGCCAAGATGATTGGGGAGACGAGCAGTACTTC; CDR3: CASSQDDWGDEQYF
V: TRBV2; J: TRBJ2-1; size: few; D: TRBD2; DNA: TGTGCCAGCATTAGCGGGAGGCCCTACAATGAGCAGTTCTTC; CDR3: CASISGRPYNEQFF
V: TRBV6-1; J: TRBJ2-7; size: -; D: -; DNA: TGTGCCAGCAGTGATGGGCTAATCTCCTACGAGCAGTACTTC; CDR3: CASSDGLISYEQYF
V: TRBV27; J: TRBJ2-1; size: -; D: -; DNA: TGTGCCAGCTCGGACAGTGCGTACAATGAGCAGTTCTTC; CDR3: CASSDSAYNEQFF
V: TRBV25-1; J: TRBJ1-5; size: -; D: TRBD1; DNA: TGTGCCAGCAGAATGGACAGGGCGCCCGCAAGCAATCAGCCCCAGCATTTT; CDR3: CASRMDRAPASNQPQHF
V: TRBV14; J: TRBJ2-7; size: -; D: TRBD2; DNA: TGTGCCAGCAGCCAAGTTGGACTAGGGGAGCAGTACTTC; CDR3: CASSQVGLGEQYF
V: TRBV4-1; J: TRBJ2-7; size: -; D: TRBD2; DNA: TGCGCCAGCAGCCAAACGGGAGGGCCCTACGAGCAGTACTTC; CDR3: CASSQTGGPYEQYF
V: TRBV6-5; J: TRBJ1-5; size: -; D: TRBD1; DNA: TGTGCCAGCAGCCGGGACAGGCGTGGACAGCCCCAGCATTTT; CDR3: CASSRDRRGQPQHF
V: TRBV9; J: TRBJ2-3; size: -; D: TRBD2; DNA: TGTGCCAGCAGCACTAGCGGGAGTTTCACAGATACGCAGTATTTT; CDR3: CASSTSGSFTDTQYF